This record concerns one T cell receptor (beta chain) sequence. These data originate in a study of blood T cell repertoires in COVID-19. Overall study context: Sources were T cells, B-cell-depleted T cells, or PBMCs; the material itself was cDNA or gDNA.

Trimming removed 0 bases from V and 2 bases from J; junction bases left unmatched: 4. CDR3 length: 16 residues. Germline V gene lookup returns CDR1 LNHDA and CDR2 SQIVND (reference sequence). Profiling relied on immunoSEQ multiplex PCR, and the TCRdb table lists in-frame clones only, not all of them. The sample lists fewer than 90,000 clones, roughly nine tenths seen once, with over 12% in the top ten. The sequencing sample was made of peripheral blood. This TCR derives from a male donor with acute or convalescent COVID-19. The chain couples TRBV19 to TRBJ1-2; 9 positions agree with TRBD1. The CDR3 here is CASSIETGTGNYGYTF. The CDR3, as DNA: TGTGCCAGTAGTATAGAAACCGGGACAGGGAACTATGGCTACACCTTC. Looking up the rest from reference TRBV19 and TRBJ1-2 gives the full variable domain: DGGITQSPKYLFRKEGQNVTLSCEQNLNHDAMYWYRQDPGQGLRLIYYSQIVNDFQKGDIAEGYSVSREKKESFPLTVTSAQKNPTAFYLCASSIETGTGNYGYTFGSGTRLTVV.